This T cell receptor beta chain comes out of a study of T cells in Graves' hyperthyroidism and ophthalmopathy (dated by TCRdb to the late 2010s). At the level of the whole study: Peripheral blood samples were taken at initial diagnosis, before any treatment was given. A discovery cohort of approximately 100 patients, approximately 45 with Graves' ophthalmopathy and under 60 with stable Graves' hyperthyroidism, was used to find distinguishing TCR V-J signatures. An independent validation cohort of around 19 hyperthyroidism patients and about 16 patients who later progressed to ophthalmopathy tested prospective prediction of ophthalmopathy. The 100 discovery patients were randomly divided into training and test sets at a 7:3 ratio. Thyroid tissue and blood T-cell repertoires from about six Graves' hyperthyroidism patients were also compared in the study. After blood sampling, hyperthyroidism patients were treated with methimazole at a starting dose of 30 mg daily, and ophthalmopathy patients were treated with high-dose intravenous methylprednisolone. The paper reports TCR Vbeta CDR3 sequencing of some 140 peripheral blood samples: 43 ophthalmopathy, fewer than 80 hyperthyroidism and approximately 17 progressor patients.

The CDR1 and CDR2 encoded by the germline V gene are MNHEY and SVGAGI. The CDR3 has 15 amino acids, counting the end cysteine and phenylalanine. Only the CDR3 portion is preserved as DNA: 45 bases, with reading frame beginning at the first base. Here V drops 0 bases and J drops 5 bases, and the junction holds 3 bases not matched to any gene. Turning to this clonotype: The antigen it binds to is not known. No base quality values were provided; no much bigger clone lies one nucleotide off.

The TCR beta CDR3 regions were amplified from the RNA transcripts. For the first round of RT-PCR on the TCR CDR3, the HTBI primer set was used together with the Qiagen OneStep RT-PCR kit. Libraries were constructed in a second round of multiplex PCR, after which size selection and purification were performed. Libraries were sequenced paired-end with 100 bp reads on an Illumina HiSeq2000. Concerning the study's data processing: SOAPnuke was used to process the raw data, throwing out any read that contained adapters or uncalled bases, had a mean Phred below 15, or lacked an exact constant-primer or identifier match. High-quality paired reads were merged with COPE v1.2.5, and unique nucleotide sequences were defined as clonotypes. MiTCR v1.1 was used to align the clonotypes against IMGT TRBV, TRBD and TRBJ reference segments. The analysis was restricted to V-J combinations with a frequency above 0.0001, which together covered just over 99% of the repertoires. The TCS score was defined as the ratio of F50 (clonal expansion) to E x V (chaos), calculated using BLOSUM62-based TCRdist between CDR3 peptides within each V-J. Welch's t-statistics and random forest reduced fewer than 600 V-J features to fewer than 15, which were used in a naive Bayes classifier (R e1071). In-frame beta chains were kept once TCRdb had trimmed the public reads at Q25 with fastp and called clones with MiXCR. Each CDR3 protein gets just one entry, which takes the most common genes and DNA from the rows behind it. These V and J calls are TCRdb output, not the study's own analysis. In this sample the table shows some 570,000 distinct CDR3 sequences, 14% of which occur a single time. The ten largest clones capture 7.1% of the sample.

In the ophthalmopathy patients, disease was moderately to severely active, with a Clinical Activity Score of 3 or more, a NOSPECS grade of 4 or more, and a duration of less than 3 months. Any patient with an uncontrolled infection, another autoimmune disease, pregnancy or lactation was excluded. Diagnoses relied on clinical symptoms, serum thyroxine and TRAb, thyroid ultrasound and orbital computed tomography. PBMCs were separated from 10 ml of fresh peripheral blood using Ficoll-Paque density gradient centrifugation. Total RNA was extracted using Trizol reagent, and RNA quality was assessed on an Agilent 2100 Bioanalyzer. The paper's findings and limits, for the study overall: During validation, the model predicted progression to ophthalmopathy a median of approximately six months ahead of onset, with almost 71% sensitivity and 72.22% specificity. A model built on a 13 V-J signature distinguished ophthalmopathy from stable hyperthyroidism, reaching around 87% sensitivity and 81.08% specificity in cross-validation and 80%/75% in testing. No statistical method was used to fix the sample size in advance, and group allocation was not hidden from the investigators. Most expanded thyroid clonotypes (frequency above 0.001) were also found in blood, which suggests that blood repertoires may mirror thyroid immune responses.

The material sequenced was blood. Recombination joined TRBV6-5 with TRBJ1-1, with TRBD1 matching 10 junction bases. The sequence was obtained from a woman younger than 30 with Graves' ophthalmopathy. The base sequence is TGTGCCAGCAGTTACTCGGGGACAGGGGAGACTGAAGCTTTCTTT. Its protein product is CASSYSGTGETEAFF.